This T cell receptor (beta chain) originates from a study of identical twins. Ten or more counts support this clonotype. Germline loops: CDR1 MNHEY, CDR2 SMNVEV (reference sequence). The CDR3 is 14 residues long. V was trimmed by 2 bases and J by 1 base, leaving 8 bases between them. TCRdb ran MiXCR on the 5' RACE reads and lists one entry per CDR3 protein. The table has 200,000 to 300,000 distinct CDR3 sequences, approximately 7.8% seen once; the top ten hold more than 5%. These data were also filed under a second study, of yellow fever vaccine responses in identical twins.

The genes are TRBV27 and TRBJ1-1; D gene unclear. Sequencing used CD8+ T cells sorted from blood. This sequence was found in a woman under 30 in good health. The CDR3 DNA sequence: TGTGCCAGCAGTTTAGCTAGAGGGAACACTGAAGCTTTCTTT. Its translation is CASSLARGNTEAFF.